What follows are 17 T cell receptor beta chains derived from one specimen sequenced in a study of T cell responses to AZD1222 COVID-19 vaccine. Only in-frame clones appear in the TCRdb table, and some are missing; sequencing was by immunoSEQ multiplex PCR. The profile shows 110,000 or so clones, roughly 87% of them singletons. The specimen was peripheral blood, collected on day 0 of MenACWY control vaccination. All receptors derive from an adult in good health.

V gene TRBV6-5 combines with J gene TRBJ1-2, with no clear D. With 2 bases removed from V and 5 bases from J, the gap between germline ends came to 15 bases. The germline V gene encodes CDR1 MNHEY and CDR2 SVGAGI. The CDR3 extends over 15 amino acids. The CDR3 DNA reads as TGTGCCAGCAGTTACCCCTCTTTGGGGTGGTATGGCTACACCTTC. It encodes CASSYPSLGWYGYTF.

The rearrangement uses TRBV6-5 and TRBJ1-2; unclear D gene. Per germline, CDR1 MNHEY and CDR2 SVGAGI. This CDR3 has 12 amino acids. The ends were cut back, 9 bases at V and 4 bases at J, with 12 bases in the middle. The CDR3 sequence is CASWEGGYGYTF. CDR3 coding DNA: TGTGCCAGTTGGGAGGGAGGCTATGGCTACACCTTC.

This CDR3 reads CASTPWGGAYTQYF. In DNA, the CDR3 is TGTGCCAGCACCCCTTGGGGGGGGGCATATACGCAGTATTTT. The chain joins TRBV27 to TRBJ2-3, with D possibly TRBD2 on 7 matching bases. Trimming removed 7 bases from V and 7 bases from J, with 18 bases in between. CDR3 size: 14 residues. Germline CDR1 MNHEY, CDR2 SMNVEV (reference sequence).

The chain links TRBV4-1 to TRBJ2-7, with D uncertain. This CDR3 contains 14 residues. The germline V gene encodes CDR1 MGHRA and CDR2 YSYEKL. Trimming removed 1 base at V and 2 bases at J, with 9 bases between. The CDR3 bases are TGCGCCAGCAGCCAAGGAGGATCCGCCTACGAGCAGTACTTC. Translated: CASSQGGSAYEQYF.

The rearrangement joins TRBV27 to TRBJ1-2; D not resolved. This CDR3 is built from 13 residues. With 2 bases removed from V and 2 bases from J, the gap between germline ends came to 6 bases. In germline, CDR1 is MNHEY, CDR2 SMNVEV (reference sequence). CDR3 protein: CASSLKGNYGYTF. The CDR3 bases are TGTGCCAGCAGTTTAAAAGGGAACTATGGCTACACCTTC.

V gene TRBV3-1 (or the pseudogene TRBV3-2) combines with J gene TRBJ1-2; 12 nucleotides match TRBD1. Trimming at V came to 4 bases and at J to 8 bases, leaving 5 bases not matched to a gene. Germline CDR1 and CDR2: LGHDT and YNNKEL (reference sequence). The CDR3 totals 14 residues. The CDR3 protein is CASSPGTGGEGYTF. CDR3 nucleotide sequence: TGTGCCAGCAGCCCCGGGACAGGGGGCGAGGGCTACACCTTC.

J is TRBJ1-2 and V is TRBV29-1, with a weak D call TRBD1 (5 bases). The CDR3 length is 14 residues. Per germline, CDR1 SQVTM and CDR2 ANQGSEA. Trimming removed 3 bases from V and 3 bases from J, with 14 bases in between. The DNA for the CDR3 is TGCAGCGTTGACAGGGTTTCAATTGACTATGGCTACACCTTC. This gives the protein CSVDRVSIDYGYTF. Full variable domain (missing parts from reference TRBV29-1 and TRBJ1-2): SAVISQKPSRDICQRGTSLTIQCQVDSQVTMMFWYRQQPGQSLTLIATANQGSEATYESGFVIDKFPISRPNLTFSTLTVSNMSPEDSSIYLCSVDRVSIDYGYTFGSGTRLTVV.

The CDR3 nucleotides are TGTGCCAGCAGCCTCAGGGCCCGGGCCCTTATCCCCTACGAGCAGTACTTC. As protein: CASSLRARALIPYEQYF. The chain joins TRBV7-8 to TRBJ2-7, with D possibly being TRBD1 (5 bases). The germline V gene has CDR1 SGHVS and CDR2 FQNEAQ. The V gene lost 5 bases and the J gene lost 2 bases, with 22 bases spanning the gap. The CDR3 is 17 residues long.

The V call is TRBV28, the J call TRBJ2-1; 11 nucleotides match TRBD1. This CDR3 is built from 15 residues. The V gene end was trimmed by 6 bases and the J gene end by 9 bases; junction bases not matched to a gene: 10. Germline V gene data show CDR1 as MDHEN and CDR2 as SYDVKM. The CDR3 spells CASRLSGTGGSEQFF. For the CDR3, the DNA is TGTGCCAGCAGACTATCCGGGACAGGGGGGAGTGAGCAGTTCTTC. Based on the CDR3 plus reference TRBV28 and TRBJ2-1, the full variable domain is DVKVTQSSRYLVKRTGEKVFLECVQDMDHENMFWYRQDPGLGLRLIYFSYDVKMKEKGDIPEGYSVSREKKERFSLILESASTNQTSMYLCASRLSGTGGSEQFFGPGTRLTVL.

The rearrangement links TRBV9 to TRBJ1-2, with 7 bases fitting TRBD1. The junction had 8 bases not matched to a gene; V was cut back by 4 bases and J by 2 bases. Germline assignment: CDR1 SGDLS and CDR2 YYNGEE. The CDR3 consists of 15 residues. This CDR3 is CASSLGTVLNYGYTF. The CDR3, as DNA: TGTGCCAGCAGCTTAGGGACAGTTCTGAACTATGGCTACACCTTC.

This sequence joins TRBV10-3 and TRBJ2-7; D is undetermined. The CDR3 is 17 amino acids. Trimming left V 0 bases short and J 0 bases short, with 15 bases between. Germline V gene lookup returns CDR1 ENHRY and CDR2 SYGVKD. The CDR3 DNA reads as TGTGCCATCAGTGAGTCACTCGTAGGGTCTAACTCCTACGAGCAGTACTTC. Encoded protein: CAISESLVGSNSYEQYF.

The chain links TRBV4-2 to TRBJ2-1; 10 bases are shared with TRBD2. The V and J ends lost 3 bases and 8 bases, in that order; junction bases with no gene match: 10. The CDR3 is 16 amino acids. In germline, CDR1 is LGHNA, CDR2 YNFKEQ. The CDR3 here is CASSQKIAGGIDEQFF. CDR3 coding DNA: TGTGCCAGCAGCCAGAAGATAGCGGGGGGCATCGATGAGCAGTTCTTC.

This chain uses TRBV6-5 with TRBJ1-1; D call uncertain. Germline CDR1 reads MNHEY; CDR2 reads SVGAGI. This CDR3 comprises 14 residues. V lost 2 bases and J 5 bases, leaving 12 bases between the germline ends. Here the CDR3 DNA reads TGTGCCAGCAGTTACCGTCCCAGCAAGACTGAAGCTTTCTTT. Amino acids: CASSYRPSKTEAFF.

The table lists this clone with a few counts. The chain links TRBV4-1 to TRBJ1-1; D unresolved. The V and J ends lost 4 bases and 5 bases respectively, with 17 bases between them. Germline CDR1 reads MGHRA; CDR2 reads YSYEKL. The CDR3 covers 15 residues. CDR3 residues: CASSPKSLEVTEAFF. The CDR3 nucleotides read TGCGCCAGCAGCCCCAAAAGCCTGGAGGTTACTGAAGCTTTCTTT.

This chain links TRBV4-2 with TRBJ1-5; 9 nucleotides agree with TRBD1. Germline values: CDR1 LGHNA, CDR2 YNFKEQ. The CDR3 loop spans 17 amino acids. The trim removed 0 bases at V and 2 bases at J, leaving 5 bases unmatched. CDR3: CASSQEGTGWGNQPQHF. Written as DNA, the CDR3 is TGTGCCAGCAGCCAAGAGGGGACAGGGTGGGGCAATCAGCCCCAGCATTTT.

J is TRBJ2-7 and V is TRBV3-1 (or the pseudogene TRBV3-2); 7 positions match TRBD1. After removal of 4 bases from V and 2 bases from J, the junction contained 8 bases not matched to a gene. The CDR3 extends over 15 amino acids. CDR1 and CDR2 from the germline V gene are LGHDT and YNNKEL (reference sequence). CDR3 loop: CASSPPGTETYEQYF. The DNA of the CDR3 is TGTGCCAGCAGCCCGCCCGGGACAGAAACCTACGAGCAGTACTTC.

J is TRBJ2-1 and V is TRBV7-3, with D perhaps matching TRBD2 (6 bases). V gave up 2 bases and J gave up 10 bases, with 24 bases separating them. The CDR3 sequence is 17 residues long. CDR1 is SGHTA and CDR2 is FQGTGA in the germline V gene. CDR3 region: CASSLVAGYDPSREQFF. In nucleotides, the CDR3 is TGTGCCAGCAGCTTAGTCGCGGGGTACGACCCCAGTAGGGAGCAGTTCTTC.